The 10 T cell receptor beta chains listed next were all sequenced from one sample in a study of T cells after yellow fever vaccination. TCRdb used MiXCR to reprocess the 5' RACE reads, holding one entry per CDR3 protein. This table holds a few hundred thousand distinct CDR3 sequences, under 5% found once. This material consisted of PBMCs, taken 5 days after the yellow fever booster vaccination. Source of these receptors: a man aged 18 to 29 who received the YFV17D yellow fever vaccine.

This clonotype was seen more than once but under ten times. J is TRBJ2-7 and V is TRBV2, with TRBD2 as a possible D gene (5 bases). This CDR3 spans 11 amino acids. CDR1 SNHLY and CDR2 FYNNEI come from the germline V gene. Trimming stripped 7 bases from V and 4 bases from J, with 8 bases between. CDR3 protein: CASMRVYEQYV. The CDR3 DNA reads TGTGCCAGCATGCGGGTTTACGAGCAGTACGTC.

This clonotype was detected ten times or more. J is TRBJ2-2 and V is TRBV6-1; no definite D call. The CDR3 has 13 residues. The germline gives CDR1 MNHNS, CDR2 SASEGT. Trimming stripped 8 bases from V and 3 bases from J, with 10 bases between. CDR3 region: CASRQGYTGELFF. The CDR3, as DNA: TGTGCCAGCCGTCAAGGCTACACCGGGGAGCTGTTTTTT.

There are many counts of this clonotype. The chain couples TRBV27 to TRBJ2-4, with 9 nucleotides matching TRBD1. CDR1 MNHEY and CDR2 SMNVEV come from the germline V gene (reference sequence). Trimming at V came to 6 bases and at J to 9 bases, leaving 12 bases not matched to a gene. The CDR3 extends over 15 amino acids. For the CDR3, the DNA is TGTGCCAGCAGGGGGGAGGATTCGACAGGGGGCATTCAGTACTTC. Amino acids: CASRGEDSTGGIQYF.

This clonotype was observed a handful of times. The chain has TRBV4-2 and TRBJ2-5; TRBD2 aligns across 10 bases. The CDR3 sequence is 17 residues long. The junction had 13 bases not matched to a gene; V was cut back by 4 bases and J by 5 bases. In germline, CDR1 is LGHNA, CDR2 YNFKEQ. CDR3 amino acids: CASSRDGSSGGYETQYF. The CDR3 bases are TGTGCCAGCAGCCGAGACGGTTCTAGCGGGGGTTATGAGACCCAGTACTTC.

To note about this clonotype: One end of the junction varies from germline; a read error may be responsible. J is TRBJ2-5 and V is TRBV2, with 7 bases identical to TRBD1. CDR1 and CDR2 from the germline V gene are SNHLY and FYNNEI. The CDR3 spans 14 residues. CDR3 coding DNA: TGTGCCAGCAGTGCTCGACAGGGACAAGCGACCCAGTACTTC. Protein: CASSARQGQATQYF.

This clonotype was detected ten times or more. The rearrangement uses TRBV5-4 and TRBJ2-1, with TRBD1 identical over 9 bases. This CDR3 has 16 residues. Germline CDR1 SGHNT, CDR2 YYREEE (reference sequence). The V segment lost 1 base and the J segment 7 bases; nucleotides outside the gene matches: 9. DNA for the CDR3: TGTGCCAGCAGCTTGAGCATGGGGACAGGGAGGAATGAGCAGTTCTTC. It codes for CASSLSMGTGRNEQFF.

This clonotype was detected many times. V gene TRBV21-1 combines with J gene TRBJ2-7. TRBV21-1 is a pseudogene locus. CDR3 length equals 8 residues. For the CDR3, the DNA is TGTGCCAGCAGCAAAGGGTACTTC. The encoded protein is CASSKGYF.

Comments on this clonotype: This could be a read error, since a much larger clone is one nucleotide away. The chain's CDR3 is CASCLVGTYGGELFF. CDR3 sequence (DNA): TGCGCCAGCTGCTTGGTTGGCACCTACGGCGGGGAGCTGTTTTTT. The chain has TRBV5-1 and TRBJ2-2; D is undetermined. The germline V gene has CDR1 SGHRS and CDR2 YFSETQ. The CDR3 covers 15 residues.

V gene TRBV29-1 combines with J gene TRBJ2-3; D not resolved. Trimming removed 7 bases from V and 9 bases from J, with 11 bases in between. The CDR3 has 10 amino acids. Germline CDR1 SQVTM, CDR2 ANQGSEA. The CDR3: CSAGEKTQYF. CDR3 in DNA: TGCAGCGCTGGTGAAAAAACGCAGTATTTT.

This clonotype was detected ten times or more. The CDR3 loop is CASNPLGGTEAFF. The CDR3 DNA follows: TGTGCCAGCAACCCACTGGGGGGCACTGAAGCTTTCTTT. The V and J genes are TRBV7-8 and TRBJ1-1; tentative D call: TRBD1 (5 bases). V was shortened by 7 bases and J by 4 bases, with 13 bases between the two germline ends. Per the germline V gene, CDR1 is SGHVS and CDR2 is FQNEAQ. The CDR3 length is 13 residues.